The rows below give T cell receptor beta chains drawn from one sample of a study of OX40 agonist ivuxolimab in advanced cancers. Clones were sequenced by immunoSEQ multiplex PCR, and TCRdb holds only the in-frame ones, with some missing. The sample holds tens of thousands of clones, around 83% seen once. Here the sequenced sample was CD4+ or CD8+ T cells sorted from blood, taken in a trial of the OX40 agonist ivuxolimab. All receptors come from an adult with an advanced solid tumor such as melanoma, head and neck, liver or kidney cancer. The CDR3 runs from the conserved cysteine through the conserved F or W. D genes are given only for firm matches. Some rows have no size entry. The others give once, few or many, or a class for an expanded clone.

- | TRBJ1-6 | TRBV2 | - | CATLMRRTYNSPLHF | TGTGCCACATTGATGAGGCGAACGTATAATTCACCCCTCCACTTT
once | TRBJ2-6 | TRBV14 | - | CASSQVTSSGANVLTF | TGTGCCAGCAGCCAAGTAACGAGCTCTGGGGCCAACGTCCTGACTTTC
- | TRBJ1-5 | TRBV19 | TRBD1 | CASSIGQGAPQPQHF | TGTGCCAGTAGTATAGGTCAGGGGGCTCCTCAGCCCCAGCATTTT
- | TRBJ1-2 | TRBV6-5 | - | CASSYDRNYGYTF | TGTGCCAGCAGTTACGACAGGAACTATGGCTACACCTTC
few | TRBJ1-6 | TRBV11-3 | - | CASSLESNSPLHF | TGTGCCAGCAGCTTAGAGTCCAATTCACCCCTCCACTTT
few | TRBJ2-1 | TRBV4-2 | TRBD2 | CASSQQGLGVGDEQFF | TGTGCCAGCAGCCAACAGGGACTAGGAGTGGGAGATGAGCAGTTCTTC
- | TRBJ2-5 | TRBV15 | - | CATSRDFGQVGETQYF | TGTGCCACCAGCAGAGATTTCGGCCAGGTTGGAGAGACCCAGTACTTC
- | TRBJ2-5 | TRBV19 | - | CASSPQGGETQYF | TGTGCCAGTAGCCCTCAGGGAGGAGAGACCCAGTACTTC
- | TRBJ1-4 | TRBV11-2 | - | CASTPRRGEKLFF | TGTGCCAGCACCCCGAGAAGGGGTGAAAAACTGTTTTTT
- | TRBJ1-5 | TRBV18 | - | CASSTGMGENQPQHF | TGTGCCAGCTCAACAGGGATGGGGGAAAATCAGCCCCAGCATTTT
- | TRBJ2-5 | TRBV19 | - | CASSRESQETQYF | TGTGCCAGTAGTCGAGAGTCCCAAGAGACCCAGTACTTC
few | TRBJ1-6 | TRBV7-9 | - | CASSQKDGYSPLHF | TGTGCCAGCAGCCAAAAGGACGGTTATTCACCCCTCCACTTT
- | TRBJ2-2 | TRBV15 | - | CATSRARGLNTGELFF | TGTGCCACCAGCAGAGCCAGGGGATTAAACACCGGGGAGCTGTTTTTT